Presented here are 13 T cell receptor beta chains from one specimen sequenced in a study of control samples from healthy donors and cancer patients. Assay used: immunoSEQ multiplex PCR; TCRdb lists only in-frame clones, some missing. The sample shows about 120,000 clones, 85% to 90% of them seen only once. The material sequenced was blood. These receptors came from a man younger than 40 in good health.

V gene TRBV18 combines with J gene TRBJ1-6; D is ambiguous. The CDR3 runs 15 residues. V was cut by 3 bases and J by 5 bases, with 11 bases left in between. The germline V gene encodes CDR1 KGHSH and CDR2 LQKENI. CDR3 loop: CASSPSGSHNSPLHF. In nucleotides, the CDR3 is TGTGCCAGCTCACCGTCCGGGTCACATAATTCACCCCTCCACTTT.

The V gene is TRBV13, the J gene TRBJ1-1, with TRBD1 matching 11 bases. Per the germline V gene, CDR1 is PRHDT and CDR2 is FYEKMQ (reference sequence). V gave up 1 base and J gave up 4 bases; unmatched junction bases: 2. This CDR3 has 15 residues. As DNA, the CDR3 is TGTGCCAGCAGCTTAGAAGGGACAGGGGGCACTGAAGCTTTCTTT. It encodes CASSLEGTGGTEAFF.

This sequence joins TRBV4-2 and TRBJ2-4, with a tentative D call TRBD2 (6 bases). Germline loops: CDR1 LGHNA, CDR2 YNFKEQ. V lost 1 base and J lost 2, with 18 bases in between. This CDR3 region has 18 residues. As DNA, the CDR3 is TGTGCCAGCAGCCAAGTCCCACATGGTGGGAGGACCAAAAACATTCAGTACTTC. It codes for CASSQVPHGGRTKNIQYF.

The CDR3 here is CASSLSGTYNSPLHF. Written as DNA, the CDR3 is TGCGCCAGCAGTTTGTCCGGGACCTATAATTCACCCCTCCACTTT. This chain uses TRBV5-1 with TRBJ1-6; D unclear. This CDR3 region has 15 residues. V gave up 5 bases and J gave up 2 bases, with 11 bases separating them. Germline V CDR1 and CDR2: SGHRS, YFSETQ.

The chain employs TRBV5-6 and TRBJ2-1; no clear D gene. The CDR3 sequence is 12 residues long. The V gene's germline CDR1 is SGHDT and CDR2 YYEEEE. V gave up 1 base and J gave up 8 bases, with 7 bases separating them. CDR3 DNA sequence: TGTGCCAGCAGCTTGTTTCCCCATGAGCAGTTCTTC. Translating it yields CASSLFPHEQFF. Drawing the rest from reference TRBV5-6 and TRBJ2-1, the complete variable domain is DAGVTQSPTHLIKTRGQQVTLRCSPKSGHDTVSWYQQALGQGPQFIFQYYEEEERQRGNFPDRFSGHQFPNYSSELNVNALLLGDSALYLCASSLFPHEQFFGPGTRLTVL.

The genes are TRBV10-1 and TRBJ1-6; D ambiguous. This CDR3 has 15 amino acids. Germline V gene data show CDR1 as WNHNN and CDR2 as SYGVQD (reference sequence). The ends were cut back, 8 bases at V and 8 bases at J, with 19 bases in the middle. The CDR3 here is CASGTGNPGDSPLHF. The CDR3 coding sequence is TGCGCCAGCGGCACCGGGAACCCGGGCGATTCACCCCTCCACTTT.

This clone was detected only once. The chain links TRBV4-2 to TRBJ2-6; D not certain. Per the germline V gene, CDR1 is LGHNA and CDR2 is YNFKEQ. V was cut by 0 bases and J by 0 bases, with 6 bases left in between. This CDR3 spans 16 amino acids. CDR3 coding DNA: TGTGCCAGCAGCCAAGATCTGAACTCTGGGGCCAACGTCCTGACTTTC. Translated, it gives CASSQDLNSGANVLTF.

V and J are TRBV2 and TRBJ1-5, with 7 nucleotides matching TRBD1. Germline loops: CDR1 SNHLY, CDR2 FYNNEI. The CDR3 contains 15 residues. V was pared by 4 bases and J by 0 bases, with 3 bases of the junction left unmatched. Here the CDR3 reads CASSVQGNSNQPQHF. The CDR3 DNA is TGTGCCAGCAGTGTACAGGGGAATAGCAATCAGCCCCAGCATTTT.

This clone was recorded only once. Other DNA sequences in this specimen translate into the identical CDR3. The rearrangement uses TRBV7-9 and TRBJ1-1, with no clear D. The CDR3 is made up of 13 amino acids. Per germline, CDR1 SEHNR and CDR2 FQNEAQ (reference sequence). The ends were cut back, 3 bases at V and 5 bases at J, with 10 bases in the middle. The CDR3 reads CASSLEGGTEAFF. Written as DNA, the CDR3 is TGTGCCAGCAGCTTGGAGGGCGGGACTGAAGCTTTCTTT. Together with reference TRBV7-9 and TRBJ1-1, the CDR3 gives the full variable domain: DTGVSQNPRHKITKRGQNVTFRCDPISEHNRLYWYRQTLGQGPEFLTYFQNEAQLEKSRLLSDRFSAERPKGSFSTLEIQRTEQGDSAMYLCASSLEGGTEAFFGQGTRLTVV.

This rearrangement joins TRBV11-3 to TRBJ2-5, with TRBD2 matching 12 bases. Trimming at V came to 5 bases and at J to 5 bases, leaving 6 bases not matched to a gene. The germline V gene has CDR1 SGHNT and CDR2 YENEEA. This CDR3 has 15 residues. The CDR3 DNA reads TGTGCCAGCAGCACCCGGACTAGCGGGGATGAGACCCAGTACTTC. This gives the protein CASSTRTSGDETQYF.

This chain links TRBV5-1 with TRBJ1-5; no definite D call. The CDR3 runs 15 residues. Trimming left V 7 bases short and J 3 bases short, with 17 bases between. CDR1 is SGHRS and CDR2 is YFSETQ in the germline V gene. The CDR3 sequence: CASAETSMNNQPQHF. The CDR3 region has the DNA TGCGCCAGCGCCGAGACATCTATGAACAATCAGCCCCAGCATTTT.

J is TRBJ2-3 and V is TRBV6-6, with 8 bases identical to TRBD2. J was trimmed by 1 base and V by 7 bases; bases with no gene match: 7. CDR1 is MNHNY and CDR2 is SVGAGI in the germline V gene (reference sequence). This CDR3 contains 15 residues. The CDR3, as DNA: TGTGCCAGCATAGGGGCGGGGGGCGGCACAGATACGCAGTATTTT. This translates into CASIGAGGGTDTQYF.

The chain combines TRBV14 with TRBJ2-3; maybe TRBD2 (6 bases). The CDR3 length is 16 residues. Germline CDR1 is SGHDN and CDR2 is FVKESK. V was trimmed by 4 bases and J by 5 bases, leaving 19 bases between them. Here the CDR3 DNA reads TGTGCCAGCAGCCTCCCACTGGGGGGACGGGGAGATACGCAGTATTTT. It yields the protein CASSLPLGGRGDTQYF.